This T cell receptor beta chain appears in the sequencing data of a study of cytomegalovirus exposure and HLA in healthy donors. Study-level background: According to later analysis, the same platform produced the 120 validation and 666 first-cohort repertoires. Study outcomes and limitations: Across donors, most TCRs were seen rarely, yet some public ones were widespread.

The table came from immunoSEQ multiplex PCR; TCRdb's copy has only in-frame clones and leaves some out. The repertoire holds 86,000 or so clones, with about 96% as singletons. This clone came up once. Its target is not known. Trimming took off 5 bases at V and 7 bases at J, with 9 bases between the two ends. The CDR3 consists of 12 residues. From germline, CDR1 is LNHDA and CDR2 SQIVND (reference sequence). This sequence originates from a man between 18 and 35 years old in good health and CMV-seropositive. This chain connects TRBV19 to TRBJ2-1; a weak D match, TRBD2 (6 bases). The source material was PBMCs. CDR3 protein: CASSPGGNEQFF. The CDR3 bases are TGTGCCAGTAGTCCCGGAGGGAATGAGCAGTTCTTC.